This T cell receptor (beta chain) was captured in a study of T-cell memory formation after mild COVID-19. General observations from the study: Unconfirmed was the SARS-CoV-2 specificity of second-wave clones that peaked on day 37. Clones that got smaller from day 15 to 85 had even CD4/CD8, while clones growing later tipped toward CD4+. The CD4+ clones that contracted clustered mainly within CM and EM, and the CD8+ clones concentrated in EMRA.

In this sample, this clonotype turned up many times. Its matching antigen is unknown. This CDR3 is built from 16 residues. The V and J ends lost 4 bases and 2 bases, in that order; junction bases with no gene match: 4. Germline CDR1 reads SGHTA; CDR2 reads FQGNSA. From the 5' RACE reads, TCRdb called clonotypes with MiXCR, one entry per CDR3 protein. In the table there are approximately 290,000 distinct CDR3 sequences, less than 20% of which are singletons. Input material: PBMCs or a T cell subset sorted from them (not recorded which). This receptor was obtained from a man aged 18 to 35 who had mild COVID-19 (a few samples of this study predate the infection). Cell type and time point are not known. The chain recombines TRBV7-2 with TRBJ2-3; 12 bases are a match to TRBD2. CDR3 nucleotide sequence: TGTGCCAGCAGCTCGCTAGCGGGGGGGTTCACAGATACGCAGTATTTT. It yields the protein CASSSLAGGFTDTQYF. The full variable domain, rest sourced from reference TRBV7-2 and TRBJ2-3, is GAGVSQSPSNKVTEKGKDVELRCDPISGHTALYWYRQSLGQGLEFLIYFQGNSAPDKSGLPSDRFSAERTGGSVSTLTIQRTQQEDSAVYLCASSSLAGGFTDTQYFGPGTRLTVL.